This T cell receptor beta chain emerged from a study of blood T cell repertoires in COVID-19. Study at large: In each case, the material was cDNA or gDNA derived from T cells, B-cell-depleted T cells, or PBMCs.

Trimming pared 6 bases from V and 3 bases from J, leaving 15 bases between. There are 15 residues in the CDR3. CDR1 and CDR2 (germline): SGHAT, FQNNGV. Only in-frame clones appear in the TCRdb table, and some are missing; sequencing was by immunoSEQ multiplex PCR. Here the sample spans around 130,000 clones, less than 85% being singletons. The chain employs TRBV11-2 and TRBJ1-5; D is perhaps TRBD1 (5 bases). The sample consisted of peripheral blood. This sequence originates from a woman in her sixties or seventies with acute or convalescent COVID-19. CDR3 protein: CASSPSGRANQPQHF. The CDR3 nucleotides read TGTGCCAGCAGTCCCTCCGGCAGGGCCAATCAGCCCCAGCATTTT.